The 10 T cell receptor beta chains below all came from one sample that was sequenced in a study of T cells after yellow fever vaccination. TCRdb independently ran MiXCR on the 5' RACE reads; one entry per CDR3 protein. The table shows about 580,000 distinct CDR3 sequences, with around a sixth occurring only once. Sequenced material: PBMCs, taken around 5 days after the first yellow fever vaccination. Receptor source: a young man who received the YFV17D yellow fever vaccine.

Only a few counts were recorded for this clonotype. The DNA for the CDR3 is TGTGCCAGCAGCTTAACTTTTCTAGCGACAGATACGCAGTATTTT. Translating it yields CASSLTFLATDTQYF. The chain uses TRBV7-2 and TRBJ2-3; perhaps TRBD2 as D (6 bases). Trimming shortened V by 2 bases and J by 3 bases, and 12 bases separated the two germline ends. The CDR3 covers 15 residues. Germline V lookup: CDR1 SGHTA, CDR2 FQGNSA. Together with reference TRBV7-2 and TRBJ2-3, the CDR3 gives the full variable domain: GAGVSQSPSNKVTEKGKDVELRCDPISGHTALYWYRQSLGQGLEFLIYFQGNSAPDKSGLPSDRFSAERTGGSVSTLTIQRTQQEDSAVYLCASSLTFLATDTQYFGPGTRLTVL.

The rearrangement joins TRBV6-2 or TRBV6-3 to TRBJ2-7; the D call may be TRBD1 or TRBD2 (5 bases each). Trimming shortened V by 7 bases and J by 3 bases, and 25 bases separated the two germline ends. The CDR3 is made up of 17 amino acids. CDR1 is MNHEY and CDR2 is SVGEGT in the germline V gene. Here the CDR3 DNA reads TGTGCCAGCATAGGCGCCAGGAGCCGGGACCGACTCTACGAGCAGTACGTC. Encoded protein: CASIGARSRDRLYEQYV.

This clonotype has ten or more counts. J is TRBJ2-1 and V is TRBV18; 9 bases are a match to TRBD1. The CDR3 is 14 residues long. Germline V gives CDR1 KGHSH, CDR2 LQKENI. The ends lost 6 bases at V and 3 bases at J; junction bases unmatched: 3. In DNA, the CDR3 is TGTGCCAGCTCGCGGGACAGGGTCTACAATGAGCAGTTCTTC. Its protein product is CASSRDRVYNEQFF.

In its sample, this clonotype was seen a few times. The chain is built from TRBV28 and TRBJ2-7; D not certain. The CDR3 sequence is 13 residues long. The ends were cut back, 2 bases at V and 3 bases at J, with 8 bases in the middle. The germline V gene has CDR1 MDHEN and CDR2 SYDVKM. This chain's CDR3 is CASSLDGNYEQYV. The CDR3 DNA follows: TGTGCCAGCAGTTTAGACGGAAACTACGAGCAGTACGTC.

A few counts support this clonotype. The V and J genes are TRBV4-3 and TRBJ2-5, with D perhaps matching TRBD2 (6 bases). This CDR3 is built from 14 residues. The germline V and J ends were trimmed by 3 bases and 5 bases, with 13 bases remaining between them. Germline CDR1 reads LGHNA; CDR2 reads YSLEER. Here the CDR3 DNA reads TGCGCCAGCAGCCAGGGTATTGGAGGGGAGACCCAGTACTTC. Translation gives CASSQGIGGETQYF.

This clonotype came up a few times. The rearrangement joins TRBV11-2 to TRBJ2-3; D not resolved. Germline loops: CDR1 SGHAT, CDR2 FQNNGV. There are 14 residues in the CDR3. V was shortened by 6 bases and J by 4 bases, with 14 bases between the two germline ends. The DNA for the CDR3 is TGTGCCAGCAGTTGGGCTAGTACCGCAGATACGCAGTATTTT. Its protein is CASSWASTADTQYF.

This rearrangement joins TRBV6-2 or TRBV6-3 to TRBJ2-4; a possible D gene is TRBD2 (5 bases). The CDR3 contains 16 residues. Germline CDR1 MNHEY, CDR2 SVGEGT. V was clipped by 6 bases and J by 0 bases, with 15 bases between them. For the CDR3, the DNA is TGTGCCAGCAGCGTGGGCTCTGAGGGAGCCAAAAACATTCAGTACTTC. This encodes CASSVGSEGAKNIQYF.

The CDR3 loop reads CASSFQPQGYNEQFF. In DNA form, the CDR3 reads TGTGCCAGCAGTTTTCAACCTCAGGGGTACAATGAGCAGTTCTTC. The rearrangement links TRBV27 to TRBJ2-1, with D maybe TRBD1 (6 bases). Trimming took 3 bases from V and 4 from J, leaving 13 bases between them. Germline-derived CDR1 and CDR2 are MNHEY and SMNVEV (reference sequence). The CDR3 is made up of 15 amino acids.

At least ten counts were recorded for this clonotype. The chain employs TRBV7-2 and TRBJ2-5, with TRBD2 matching 8 bases. With 5 bases clipped from V and 5 bases from J, the junction kept 4 bases outside the gene matches. From germline, CDR1 is SGHTA and CDR2 FQGNSA. The CDR3 consists of 13 residues. In DNA form, the CDR3 reads TGTGCCAGCAGCCCCAGACTAGCGGAGACCCAGTACTTC. Its protein is CASSPRLAETQYF.

The sample holds a few counts of this clonotype. The CDR3: CASSHVVGSSGNTIYF. DNA for the CDR3: TGTGCCAGCAGTCACGTCGTGGGCAGCTCTGGAAACACCATATATTTT. The chain has TRBV6-2 or TRBV6-3 and TRBJ1-3, with D unclear. Between the trimmed V and J ends, which lost 5 bases and 0 bases, there was a span of 14 bases. The CDR3 spans 16 residues. Germline values: CDR1 MNHEY, CDR2 SVGEGT.